The source of this T cell receptor (beta chain) is a study of cytomegalovirus exposure and HLA in healthy donors. Whole-study findings and limits: A classifier reportedly called cytomegalovirus status with high sensitivity and specificity. The study assumed roughly uniform donor sequencing depth for presence/absence analyses. The study reported that TCR beta sequences accurately predicted HLA-A and HLA-B alleles in most subjects.

Each donor was nominally healthy when sampled (though unrecorded immune exposures were likely). The CDR3 runs to 18 residues. CDR1 and CDR2 from the germline V gene are LGHNA and YNFKEQ. Trimming cost V 5 bases and J 4 bases; bases outside gene matches: 13. Only one count was recorded for this clone. Antigen unknown. PCR used 60 Vbeta primers and 13 Jbeta primers. Profiled with immunoSEQ multiplex PCR; TCRdb holds only in-frame clones, not every one. The repertoire has 70,000 to 95,000 clones, less than 80% of them found once; the top ten carry around 15%. The sequencing input was PBMCs. The chain is built from TRBV4-2 and TRBJ2-1, with 11 bases aligning to TRBD1. The clonotype was recovered from a human donor in good health. The CDR3 nucleotides are TGTGCCAGCAGCTTGGACAGGGGGCTGCTTACGGGGTACAATGAGCAGTTCTTC. As protein: CASSLDRGLLTGYNEQFF.